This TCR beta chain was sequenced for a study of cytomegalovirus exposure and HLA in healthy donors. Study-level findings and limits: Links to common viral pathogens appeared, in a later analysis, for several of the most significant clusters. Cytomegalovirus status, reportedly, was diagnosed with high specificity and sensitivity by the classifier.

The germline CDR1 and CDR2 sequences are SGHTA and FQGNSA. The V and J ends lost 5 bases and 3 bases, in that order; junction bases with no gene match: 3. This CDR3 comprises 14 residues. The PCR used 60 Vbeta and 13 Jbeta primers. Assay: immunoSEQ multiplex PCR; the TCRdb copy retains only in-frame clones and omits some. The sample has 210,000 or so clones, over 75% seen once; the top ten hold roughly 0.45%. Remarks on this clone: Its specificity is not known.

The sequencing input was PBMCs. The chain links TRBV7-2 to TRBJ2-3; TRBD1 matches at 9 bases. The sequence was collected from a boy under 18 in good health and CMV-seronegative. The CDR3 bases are TGTGCCAGCAGCCAACAGGGGGCAACAGATACGCAGTATTTT. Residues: CASSQQGATDTQYF.